These T cell receptor beta chains were read from a single sample in a study of cytomegalovirus exposure and HLA in healthy donors. Measured with immunoSEQ multiplex PCR; TCRdb has only the in-frame clones, and not every one. The sample has 110,000 to 150,000 clones, 76% seen once. Input material: PBMCs. Receptors originate from a woman aged 35 to 49 in good health and CMV-seronegative. CDR3s include the opening cysteine and the closing phenylalanine or tryptophan. D genes are given only for firm matches. Where a row states a size, it is once, few, many or the class of an expanded clone; other rows omit it.

>TRBD1|TRBV2|NA|TRBJ1-1
CASSAGTENTEAFF
TGTGCCAGCAGCGCCGGGACAGAGAACACTGAAGCTTTCTTT
>TRBD1|TRBV10-2|NA|TRBJ1-5
CASSYGQGGQPQHF
TGCGCCAGCAGTTACGGACAGGGTGGTCAGCCCCAGCATTTT
>NA|TRBV19|NA|TRBJ1-5
CASSIDSQQPQHF
TGTGCCAGTAGTATAGATTCACAACAGCCCCAGCATTTT
>NA|TRBV30|NA|TRBJ2-2
CAWSVRGTGELFF
TGTGCCTGGAGTGTACGGGGGACCGGGGAGCTGTTTTTT
>NA|TRBV19|NA|TRBJ2-2
CASHPDRYTGELFF
TGTGCCAGTCACCCGGACAGATACACCGGGGAGCTGTTTTTT
>TRBD1|TRBV12-5|NA|TRBJ1-2
CASGPEGQHGYTF
TGTGCTAGTGGTCCGGAGGGACAGCATGGCTACACCTTC
>TRBD2|TRBV6-4|NA|TRBJ2-2
CASSRSSGGGELFF
TGTGCCAGCAGCAGATCTAGCGGTGGCGGGGAGCTGTTTTTT
>TRBD1|TRBV5-1|NA|TRBJ1-6
CASSLAPGQGVTLYNSPLHF
TGCGCCAGCAGCTTGGCCCCTGGACAGGGGGTTACCCTTTATAATTCACCCCTCCACTTT
>NA|TRBV7-9|once|TRBJ2-3
CASSSPRGASTDTQYF
TGTGCCAGCAGCTCCCCACGGGGGGCTAGCACAGATACGCAGTATTTT
>NA|TRBV5-1|NA|TRBJ1-5
CASSLDSYSNQPQHF
TGCGCCAGCAGCTTGGACAGCTATAGCAATCAGCCCCAGCATTTT
>TRBD1|TRBV6-5|NA|TRBJ1-2
CASSRTGSRNYGYTF
TGTGCCAGCAGCCGGACAGGTAGCCGGAACTATGGCTACACCTTC
>TRBD2|TRBV2|once|TRBJ2-5
CASLAGGAETQYF
TGTGCCAGCTTAGCGGGTGGTGCAGAGACCCAGTACTTC
>NA|TRBV7-2|NA|TRBJ1-1
CASSLAGLMNTEAFF
TGTGCCAGCAGCTTGGCAGGTCTTATGAACACTGAAGCTTTCTTT
>TRBD1|TRBV5-4|NA|TRBJ1-2
CASSPGTGVGYTF
TGTGCCAGCAGCCCTGGGACAGGGGTGGGCTACACCTTC
>NA|TRBV4-1|once|TRBJ2-1
CASSQELENEQFF
TGCGCCAGCAGCCAAGAACTCGAAAATGAGCAGTTCTTC
>NA|TRBV5-3|NA|TRBJ2-3
CARSLQGYGGSTDTQYF
TGTGCCAGAAGCTTGCAGGGATACGGCGGTAGCACAGATACGCAGTATTTT
>NA|TRBV29-1|NA|TRBJ1-1
CSGTQNTEAFF
TGCAGCGGGACACAGAACACTGAAGCTTTCTTT
>NA|TRBV6-1|few|TRBJ1-1
CASSEYYRINTEAFF
TGTGCCAGCAGTGAGTACTATCGTATAAACACTGAAGCTTTCTTT
>TRBD2|TRBV6-1|NA|TRBJ2-3
CASSERAGEGRVTQYF
TGTGCCAGCAGCGAAAGGGCCGGGGAGGGGAGGGTTACGCAGTATTTT
>NA|TRBV7-6|NA|TRBJ2-3
CASSQGAALSWSTDTQYF
TGTGCCAGCAGCCAAGGGGCTGCATTGAGTTGGAGCACAGATACGCAGTATTTT